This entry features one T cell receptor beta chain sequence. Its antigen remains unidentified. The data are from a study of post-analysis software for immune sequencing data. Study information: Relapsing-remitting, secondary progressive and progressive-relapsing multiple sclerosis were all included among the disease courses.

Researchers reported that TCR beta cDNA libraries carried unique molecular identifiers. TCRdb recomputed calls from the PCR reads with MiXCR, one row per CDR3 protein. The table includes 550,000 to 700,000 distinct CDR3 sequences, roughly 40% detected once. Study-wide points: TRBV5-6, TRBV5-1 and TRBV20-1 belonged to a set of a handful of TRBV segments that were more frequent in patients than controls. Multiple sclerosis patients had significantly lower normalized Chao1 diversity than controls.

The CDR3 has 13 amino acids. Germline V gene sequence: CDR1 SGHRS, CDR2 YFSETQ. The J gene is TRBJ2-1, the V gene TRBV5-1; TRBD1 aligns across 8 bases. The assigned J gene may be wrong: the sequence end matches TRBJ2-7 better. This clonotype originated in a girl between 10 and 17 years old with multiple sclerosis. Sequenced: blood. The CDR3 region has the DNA TGCGCCAGCAGCTTGGTGACAGGGGCCGAGCAGTACTTC. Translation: CASSLVTGAEQYF.